The 24 T cell receptor beta chains below all came from one sample that was sequenced in a study of cytomegalovirus exposure and HLA in healthy donors (dated by TCRdb to the late 2010s). Libraries were constructed by the immunoSEQ multiplex PCR assay. A mixture of 60 forward primers for TCR Vbeta segments and 13 reverse primers for TCR Jbeta segments was used in the multiplex PCR. Imported from immuneACCESS, the table was reduced by TCRdb to in-frame sequences with V and J called. These copies leave out some clones; in studies compared against another copy, an unresolved V gene accounts for under half, and the cause of the remainder is not known. The sample table lists 210,000 or so clones, about 83% of them with a count of one. The top ten hold 1.4% of the sample. The sequenced material came from PBMCs. The receptors were gathered from a girl aged 5-17 years in good health and CMV-seronegative.

This chain joins TRBV9 and TRBJ2-7; D may be TRBD2 (6 bases). The germline V and J ends were trimmed by 2 bases and 3 bases, with 15 bases remaining between them. This CDR3 comprises 15 residues. The germline V gene has CDR1 SGDLS and CDR2 YYNGEE. For the CDR3, the DNA is TGTGCCAGCAGCGTGGGACTCACGGGAGACTACGAGCAGTACTTC. It yields the protein CASSVGLTGDYEQYF. The full variable domain, in which reference TRBV9 and TRBJ2-7 provide the parts outside the CDR3, is DSGVTQTPKHLITATGQRVTLRCSPRSGDLSVYWYQQSLDQGLQFLIQYYNGEERAKGNILERFSAQQFPDLHSELNLSSLELGDSALYFCASSVGLTGDYEQYFGPGTRLTVT.

This clone has only one observation. V usage is TRBV30 and J usage is TRBJ1-2; no clear D. There are 11 residues in the CDR3. Trimming pared 0 bases from V and 8 bases from J, leaving 7 bases between. Germline lookup yields CDR1 GTSNPN and CDR2 SVGIG (reference sequence). The CDR3 spells CAWSVLRGYTF. The CDR3, as DNA: TGTGCCTGGAGTGTCTTGAGGGGCTACACCTTC.

V usage is TRBV27 and J usage is TRBJ2-7; 8 nucleotides match TRBD1. Unmatched junction bases numbered 8, after V lost 4 bases and J lost 3 bases. CDR1 is MNHEY and CDR2 is SMNVEV in the germline V gene (reference sequence). The CDR3 length is 15 residues. The CDR3 region has the DNA TGTGCCAGCAGTTCGATGGGACAGGCTCGCTACGAGCAGTACTTC. This encodes CASSSMGQARYEQYF.

V is TRBV10-3 and J is TRBJ2-7, with TRBD2 matching 12 bases. After removal of 6 bases from V and 2 bases from J, the junction contained 5 bases not matched to a gene. The germline CDR1 and CDR2 sequences are ENHRY and SYGVKD. This CDR3 has 15 residues. The CDR3 DNA reads as TGTGCCATCAGAGCTAGCGGGGGGGAGACCTACGAGCAGTACTTC. It specifies CAIRASGGETYEQYF.

There are a few counts of this clone. The V call is TRBV9, the J call TRBJ2-1; TRBD2 aligns across 10 bases. Germline CDR1 is SGDLS and CDR2 is YYNGEE. The V and J ends lost 4 bases and 6 bases, in that order; junction bases with no gene match: 7. This CDR3 is 15 amino acids long. CDR3 amino acids: CASSPWASGGNEQFF. The CDR3 DNA reads TGTGCCAGCAGCCCCTGGGCTAGCGGGGGCAATGAGCAGTTCTTC.

The chain has TRBV18 and TRBJ2-1; the match to TRBD1 covers 10 bases. Unmatched junction bases numbered 8, after V lost 3 bases and J lost 9 bases. The CDR3 loop spans 15 amino acids. CDR1 and CDR2 (germline): KGHSH, LQKENI. CDR3 sequence: CASSPGTGVSIEQFF. The CDR3, as DNA: TGTGCCAGCTCACCCGGGACAGGGGTGTCTATTGAGCAGTTCTTC. Full variable domain (outside the CDR3, taken from reference TRBV18 and TRBJ2-1): NAGVMQNPRHLVRRRGQEARLRCSPMKGHSHVYWYRQLPEEGLKFMVYLQKENIIDESGMPKERFSAEFPKEGPSILRIQQVVRGDSAAYFCASSPGTGVSIEQFFGPGTRLTVL.

The chain carries TRBV7-2 and TRBJ1-2; 10 positions agree with TRBD1. V shed 5 bases and J 5 bases; nucleotides not matched to a gene: 5. The CDR3 runs to 14 residues. CDR1 is SGHTA, CDR2 FQGNSA, per germline. The CDR3 sequence is CASSPRTGGYGYTF. The CDR3 nucleotides are TGTGCCAGCAGCCCAAGGACAGGGGGATATGGCTACACCTTC. The whole variable domain, remainder taken from reference TRBV7-2 and TRBJ1-2, is GAGVSQSPSNKVTEKGKDVELRCDPISGHTALYWYRQSLGQGLEFLIYFQGNSAPDKSGLPSDRFSAERTGGSVSTLTIQRTQQEDSAVYLCASSPRTGGYGYTFGSGTRLTVV.

The chain carries TRBV28 and TRBJ2-3, with 9 bases matching TRBD1. J lost 1 base, V lost 4 bases, and 3 bases had no gene match. In germline, CDR1 is MDHEN, CDR2 SYDVKM. CDR3 length: 15 residues. CDR3 protein: CASSSRQGGTDTQYF. The CDR3 region has the DNA TGTGCCAGCAGTTCCCGACAGGGGGGCACAGATACGCAGTATTTT.

The rearrangement uses TRBV19 and TRBJ1-4; D gene uncertain. This CDR3 spans 14 amino acids. Germline-derived CDR1 and CDR2 are LNHDA and SQIVND (reference sequence). The V and J ends lost 4 bases and 0 bases respectively, with 6 bases between them. This CDR3 is CASSTTSTNEKLFF. CDR3 coding DNA: TGTGCCAGTAGTACGACTTCAACTAATGAAAAACTGTTTTTT.

The chain carries TRBV28 and TRBJ1-5; D is uncertain. The germline V and J ends were trimmed by 5 bases and 6 bases, with 17 bases remaining between them. Germline V gives CDR1 MDHEN, CDR2 SYDVKM. The CDR3 has 15 residues. The CDR3 DNA is TGTGCCAGCAGTGTAAGCCCTGCCCCCGGTCAGCCCCAGCATTTT. Protein: CASSVSPAPGQPQHF.

The chain uses TRBV30 and TRBJ2-4, with D uncertain. Trimming took 6 bases from V and 0 from J, leaving 9 bases between them. The CDR3 is made up of 13 amino acids. Germline values: CDR1 GTSNPN, CDR2 SVGIG (reference sequence). The CDR3 protein is CACLTLAKNIQYF. For the CDR3, the DNA is TGTGCCTGCCTCACATTAGCCAAAAACATTCAGTACTTC.

This clone occurred once. The V call is TRBV4-3, the J call TRBJ1-1, with D perhaps matching TRBD1 (5 bases). This CDR3 is built from 16 residues. CDR1 is LGHNA, CDR2 YSLEER, per germline. Between the trimmed V and J ends, which lost 0 bases and 5 bases, there was a span of 16 bases. The CDR3 loop is CASSQDAAGRNTEAFF. The CDR3 bases are TGCGCCAGCAGCCAAGATGCGGCAGGGCGGAATACTGAAGCTTTCTTT.

V and J are TRBV28 and TRBJ2-7; 7 bases align to TRBD1. The CDR3 runs 13 residues. Germline trimming cut 1 base from V and 6 bases from J; bases unmatched to any gene: 3. From germline, CDR1 is MDHEN and CDR2 SYDVKM. The CDR3 is CASSLLRGREQYF. The CDR3, as DNA: TGTGCCAGCAGTTTATTAAGGGGGCGCGAGCAGTACTTC.

The V call is TRBV6-1, the J call TRBJ2-5, with a weak D call TRBD1 (6 bases). Trimming took off 7 bases at V and 4 bases at J, with 13 bases between the two ends. This CDR3 region has 13 residues. Germline V gene data show CDR1 as MNHNS and CDR2 as SASEGT. In DNA, the CDR3 is TGTGCCAGCACTCCAGGGGCGAGAGAGACCCAGTACTTC. Its protein is CASTPGARETQYF.

This clone was seen at least ten times. The gene calls are TRBV5-1 and TRBJ2-2; D gene unclear. The CDR3 totals 16 residues. The germline V gene has CDR1 SGHRS and CDR2 YFSETQ. Deletions cut 0 bases from V and 0 bases from J, with 9 bases between. Here the CDR3 reads CASSLDRGSNTGELFF. DNA for the CDR3: TGCGCCAGCAGCTTGGATCGCGGATCGAACACCGGGGAGCTGTTTTTT.

This rearrangement joins TRBV13 to TRBJ2-3; 8 nucleotides align to TRBD2. The trim removed 4 bases at V and 5 bases at J, leaving 8 bases unmatched. This CDR3 region has 15 residues. Germline V CDR1 and CDR2: PRHDT, FYEKMQ (reference sequence). The CDR3, as DNA: TGTGCCAGCAGCTCCCAGCGGGAGACGGTAGATACGCAGTATTTT. It specifies CASSSQRETVDTQYF.

The chain joins TRBV4-1 to TRBJ2-1, with D perhaps TRBD2 (6 bases). The CDR3 totals 19 residues. Per the germline V gene, CDR1 is MGHRA and CDR2 is YSYEKL. V lost 4 bases and J lost 5, with 27 bases in between. Here the CDR3 DNA reads TGCGCCAGCAGCCTGGCCGCCGGCGTAGCGGACGAACCACACAATGAGCAGTTCTTC. Translation gives CASSLAAGVADEPHNEQFF.

The gene calls are TRBV27 and TRBJ2-7, with D possibly matching TRBD2 (5 bases). The germline V gene has CDR1 MNHEY and CDR2 SMNVEV (reference sequence). The V end lost 4 bases, the J end lost 4 bases, and 14 bases lay between the germline ends. This CDR3 has 14 amino acids. The DNA of the CDR3 is TGTGCCAGCAGTTGGGTGGACTCCCGTTACGAGCAGTACTTC. Its translation is CASSWVDSRYEQYF.

The chain combines TRBV30 with TRBJ2-5, with 7 bases that match TRBD2. The CDR3 totals 13 residues. The V and J ends lost 3 bases and 2 bases, in that order; junction bases with no gene match: 3. Germline-derived CDR1 and CDR2 are GTSNPN and SVGIG (reference sequence). CDR3: CAWSRLAQETQYF. CDR3 sequence (DNA): TGTGCCTGGAGCAGACTAGCTCAAGAGACCCAGTACTTC.

The rearrangement joins TRBV30 to TRBJ1-3; D unclear. There are 16 residues in the CDR3. Between the trimmed V and J ends, which lost 0 bases and 4 bases, there was a span of 16 bases. Per germline, CDR1 GTSNPN and CDR2 SVGIG (reference sequence). The CDR3 reads CAWSVGKTPGGNTIYF. The CDR3 nucleotides are TGTGCCTGGAGTGTAGGCAAGACACCTGGGGGAAACACCATATATTTT.

CDR3 in amino acids: CASSYSVTAINEKLFF. DNA for the CDR3: TGTGCCAGCAGTTACTCGGTCACAGCTATTAATGAAAAACTGTTTTTT. The rearrangement joins TRBV6-5 to TRBJ1-4, with D unresolved. The germline CDR1 and CDR2 sequences are MNHEY and SVGAGI. Trimming cost V 0 bases and J 4 bases, with 12 bases left between them. This CDR3 has 16 residues.

A remark on this clone: This same CDR3 is encoded by further DNA sequences in the sample. The chain joins TRBV28 to TRBJ2-7; 10 nucleotides agree with TRBD2. V dropped 6 bases and J dropped 3; count of bases not matched to a gene: 2. In germline, CDR1 is MDHEN, CDR2 SYDVKM. This CDR3 has 13 residues. This CDR3 reads CASRASGSYEQYF. DNA for the CDR3: TGTGCCAGCAGGGCTAGCGGGAGCTACGAGCAGTACTTC.

This rearrangement joins TRBV28 to TRBJ2-7, with D perhaps TRBD2 (6 bases). Germline CDR1 and CDR2: MDHEN and SYDVKM. The CDR3 length is 13 residues. Trimming left V 3 bases short and J 3 bases short, with 9 bases between. Here the CDR3 reads CASSFAGLYEQYF. CDR3 bases: TGTGCCAGCAGTTTTGCGGGACTCTACGAGCAGTACTTC.

A word on this clone: In the same sample, other DNA sequences code for this CDR3. V usage is TRBV28 and J usage is TRBJ1-2; D gene ambiguous. Germline lookup yields CDR1 MDHEN and CDR2 SYDVKM. With 5 bases removed from V and 2 bases from J, the gap between germline ends came to 9 bases. CDR3 length: 13 amino acids. The DNA of the CDR3 is TGTGCCAGCAGTGGAGGAACGAACTATGGCTACACCTTC. Encoded protein: CASSGGTNYGYTF.